The 20 T cell receptor beta chains listed next were all sequenced from one sample in a study of identical twins. One entry per CDR3 protein results from TCRdb running MiXCR on the 5' RACE reads. The sample lists some 790,000 distinct CDR3 sequences, roughly 20% occurring once. This same sample was also part of a study on T cells expressing NK-cell markers.

The sample was PBMCs. The receptor source for this set is a woman younger than 30 in good health.

CDR3 residues: CAISPGLASDTQYF. Here the CDR3 DNA reads TGTGCCATCAGTCCGGGACTAGCAAGTGATACGCAGTATTTT. The genes are TRBV10-3 and TRBJ2-3; TRBD2 aligns across 9 bases. The CDR3 length is 14 residues. V was pared by 5 bases and J by 6 bases, with 6 bases of the junction left unmatched. Germline V gives CDR1 ENHRY, CDR2 SYGVKD.

The rearrangement uses TRBV11-2 and TRBJ1-1, with D perhaps TRBD1 (5 bases). Germline values: CDR1 SGHAT, CDR2 FQNNGV. The germline V and J ends were trimmed by 7 bases and 1 base, with 16 bases remaining between them. This CDR3 spans 15 amino acids. CDR3 region: CASTGRAGKNTEAFF. CDR3 sequence (DNA): TGTGCCAGCACCGGCAGGGCCGGGAAGAACACTGAAGCTTTCTTT.

The V gene is TRBV11-2, the J gene TRBJ1-4; D might be TRBD1 (6 bases). Trimming removed 3 bases from V and 0 bases from J, with 8 bases in between. The CDR3 covers 15 residues. Germline V gene data show CDR1 as SGHAT and CDR2 as FQNNGV. CDR3 amino acids: CASSFGQPTNEKLFF. DNA of the CDR3: TGTGCCAGCAGCTTCGGACAGCCAACTAATGAAAAACTGTTTTTT.

In this sample, this clonotype turned up a few times. This rearrangement joins TRBV20-1 to TRBJ2-7, with TRBD1 identical over 7 bases. The CDR3 covers 14 residues. V shed 5 bases and J 0 bases; nucleotides not matched to a gene: 7. CDR1 and CDR2 from the germline V gene are DFQATT and SNEGSKA (reference sequence). The DNA for the CDR3 is TGCAGTGCTCCACAGGGGCGATTCTCCTACGAGCAGTACTTC. This encodes CSAPQGRFSYEQYF.

This clonotype was detected only a few times. V is TRBV12-3 or TRBV12-4 and J is TRBJ2-1; D assignment may be TRBD1 or TRBD2 (5 bases each). V lost 6 bases to trimming and J lost 1 base, with 13 bases between them. The CDR3 has 15 amino acids. The CDR3, as DNA: TGTGCCAGCAGCGGGGACGCCCTTTCCTACAATGAGCAGTTCTTC. Protein sequence: CASSGDALSYNEQFF.

This clonotype was counted only a few times. V usage is TRBV12-3 or TRBV12-4 and J usage is TRBJ2-3; possible D gene TRBD1, 7 bases. CDR3 size: 22 residues. Trimming stripped 2 bases from V and 5 bases from J, with 35 bases between. CDR3 protein: CASSLLPTSGTEWRARKDTQYF. CDR3 nucleotide sequence: TGTGCCAGCAGTTTACTCCCAACCTCCGGGACAGAGTGGAGGGCCCGGAAAGATACGCAGTATTTT.

This chain connects TRBV10-3 to TRBJ2-7; weak D call: TRBD2 (7 bases). This CDR3 is 14 amino acids long. Germline V lookup: CDR1 ENHRY, CDR2 SYGVKD. V was cut by 5 bases and J by 3 bases, with 14 bases left in between. CDR3 protein: CAISPGGGRYEQYF. CDR3 nucleotide sequence: TGTGCCATCAGTCCGGGCGGGGGCCGCTACGAGCAGTACTTC.

The chain links TRBV13 to TRBJ2-7; D is ambiguous. Germline V gene data show CDR1 as PRHDT and CDR2 as FYEKMQ (reference sequence). The CDR3 spans 15 residues. Trimming pared 2 bases from V and 0 bases from J, leaving 11 bases between. The CDR3 sequence is CASSLPNPGSYEQYF. The CDR3 DNA follows: TGTGCCAGCAGCTTACCAAACCCGGGCTCCTACGAGCAGTACTTC.

This chain links TRBV6-5 with TRBJ2-3; D is possibly TRBD2 (5 bases). Trimming stripped 0 bases from V and 4 bases from J, with 11 bases between. The germline V gene has CDR1 MNHEY and CDR2 SVGAGI. This CDR3 has 15 amino acids. In DNA form, the CDR3 reads TGTGCCAGCAGTTACTCGAGGGATCTGGCAGATACGCAGTATTTT. This gives the protein CASSYSRDLADTQYF.

This clonotype was observed a few times. This chain uses TRBV20-1 with TRBJ2-3; D remains ambiguous. Germline V gives CDR1 DFQATT, CDR2 SNEGSKA (reference sequence). This CDR3 is 15 amino acids long. V was pared by 6 bases and J by 2 bases, with 18 bases between. The CDR3 reads CSAPKDSHPTDTQYF. CDR3 sequence (DNA): TGCAGTGCCCCGAAAGATAGTCATCCCACAGATACGCAGTATTTT.

This clonotype was found many times. The chain has TRBV12-3 or TRBV12-4 and TRBJ2-3; tentatively, D is TRBD1 (5 bases). The CDR3 runs to 14 residues. V was cut by 4 bases and J by 5 bases, with 13 bases left in between. DNA of the CDR3: TGTGCCAGCAGTTGGACCAGGGCCCGAGATACGCAGTATTTT. The encoded protein is CASSWTRARDTQYF.

This chain uses TRBV5-1 with TRBJ2-1, with 7 positions matching TRBD2. Trimming removed 1 base from V and 2 bases from J; junction bases left unmatched: 6. Germline-derived CDR1 and CDR2 are SGHRS and YFSETQ. The CDR3 totals 16 residues. CDR3 sequence: CASSLMGGLTYNEQFF. CDR3 nucleotides: TGCGCCAGCAGCTTGATGGGGGGGTTGACCTACAATGAGCAGTTCTTC.

At least ten counts were recorded for this clonotype. V is TRBV20-1 and J is TRBJ2-1; 14 bases agree with TRBD2. The ends lost 5 bases at V and 3 bases at J; junction bases unmatched: 6. The germline gives CDR1 DFQATT, CDR2 SNEGSKA (reference sequence). The CDR3 length is 16 residues. The CDR3 DNA follows: TGCAGTGCTCGTAGACTAGCGGGGGGGAACTACAATGAGCAGTTCTTC. Amino acids: CSARRLAGGNYNEQFF.

This clonotype was picked up a small number of times. This sequence joins TRBV6-1 and TRBJ1-2, with a tentative D call TRBD1 (6 bases). Germline V gene lookup returns CDR1 MNHNS and CDR2 SASEGT. This CDR3 comprises 14 residues. Trimming shortened V by 6 bases and J by 1 base, and 12 bases separated the two germline ends. The CDR3 protein is CASSQTGFNYGYTF. DNA of the CDR3: TGTGCCAGCAGCCAAACAGGGTTTAACTATGGCTACACCTTC.

This clonotype showed up just a few times. V and J are TRBV18 and TRBJ2-3; 14 positions match TRBD2. Germline-derived CDR1 and CDR2 are KGHSH and LQKENI. After removal of 2 bases from V and 4 bases from J, the junction contained 2 bases not matched to a gene. The CDR3 has 16 amino acids. The CDR3 region has the DNA TGTGCCAGCTCACCATCGACTAGCGGGAGGGCAGATACGCAGTATTTT. Translated: CASSPSTSGRADTQYF.

J is TRBJ2-5 and V is TRBV28, with D possibly called TRBD1 or TRBD2 (5 bases each). From germline, CDR1 is MDHEN and CDR2 SYDVKM. The CDR3 runs 13 residues. Trimming took off 8 bases at V and 5 bases at J, with 15 bases between the two ends. CDR3 sequence reads: CASRDGPWETQYF. CDR3 in DNA: TGTGCCAGCCGGGACGGACCTTGGGAGACCCAGTACTTC.

This clonotype was recorded a few times. The CDR3 bases are TGTGCCAGCAGCTTGGCGGGACCAGGCTCCTACGAGCAGTACTTC. Protein sequence: CASSLAGPGSYEQYF. The J gene is TRBJ2-7, the V gene TRBV5-5, with D perhaps matching TRBD1 or TRBD2 (5 bases each). Germline V lookup: CDR1 SGHKS, CDR2 YYEKEE (reference sequence). This CDR3 region has 15 residues. Between the trimmed V and J ends, which lost 0 bases and 0 bases, there was a span of 10 bases.

This clonotype has a handful of counts. V is TRBV4-2 and J is TRBJ2-7; no clear D gene. Trimming left V 0 bases short and J 0 bases short, with 9 bases between. The CDR3 spans 15 residues. From germline, CDR1 is LGHNA and CDR2 YNFKEQ. In DNA, the CDR3 is TGTGCCAGCAGCCAAGAAGCGATAAGCTCCTACGAGCAGTACTTC. As protein: CASSQEAISSYEQYF.

This chain uses TRBV7-6 with TRBJ2-2, with TRBD1 matching over 9 bases. The CDR3 runs to 16 residues. Per germline, CDR1 SGHVS and CDR2 FNYEAQ. The junction had 10 bases not matched to a gene; V was cut back by 5 bases and J by 6 bases. CDR3 sequence reads: CASSGRDRVRPGELFF. CDR3 nucleotides: TGTGCCAGCAGCGGCCGGGACAGGGTCCGTCCCGGGGAGCTGTTTTTT.

This clonotype showed up just a few times. The CDR3 here is CASRTSGGLSGANVLTF. CDR3 DNA: TGTGCCAGTCGTACTAGCGGGGGACTCTCTGGGGCCAACGTCCTGACTTTC. The chain carries TRBV3-1 and TRBJ2-6, with TRBD2 matching 11 bases. V was pared by 9 bases and J by 0 bases, with 7 bases of the junction left unmatched. The CDR3 has 17 residues. From germline, CDR1 is LGHDT and CDR2 YNNKEL (reference sequence).